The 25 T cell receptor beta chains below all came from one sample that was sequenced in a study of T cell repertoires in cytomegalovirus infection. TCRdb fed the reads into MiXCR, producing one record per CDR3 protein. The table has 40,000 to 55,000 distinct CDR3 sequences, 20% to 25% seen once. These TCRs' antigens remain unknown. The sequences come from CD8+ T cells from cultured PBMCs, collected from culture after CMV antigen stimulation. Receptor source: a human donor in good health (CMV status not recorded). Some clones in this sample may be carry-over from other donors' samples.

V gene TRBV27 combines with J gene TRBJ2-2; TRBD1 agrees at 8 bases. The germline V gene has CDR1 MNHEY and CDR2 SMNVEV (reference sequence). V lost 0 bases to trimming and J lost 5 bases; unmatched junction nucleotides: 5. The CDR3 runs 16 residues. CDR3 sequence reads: CASSLSAGGLTGELFF. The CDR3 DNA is TGTGCCAGCAGTTTATCGGCAGGGGGCCTTACCGGGGAGCTGTTTTTT.

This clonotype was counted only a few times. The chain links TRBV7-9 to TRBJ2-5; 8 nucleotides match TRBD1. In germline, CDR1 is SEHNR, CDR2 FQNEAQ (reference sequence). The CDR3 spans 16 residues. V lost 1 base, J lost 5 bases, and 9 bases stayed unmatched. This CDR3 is CASSLDQGAAAETQYF. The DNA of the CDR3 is TGTGCCAGCAGCTTAGATCAGGGGGCGGCGGCGGAGACCCAGTACTTC.

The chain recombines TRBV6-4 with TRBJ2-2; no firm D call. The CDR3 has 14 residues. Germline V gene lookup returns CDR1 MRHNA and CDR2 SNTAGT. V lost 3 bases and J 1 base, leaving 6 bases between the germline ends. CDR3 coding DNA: TGTGCCAGCAGTGAGCAGGTGAACACCGGGGAGCTGTTTTTT. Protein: CASSEQVNTGELFF.

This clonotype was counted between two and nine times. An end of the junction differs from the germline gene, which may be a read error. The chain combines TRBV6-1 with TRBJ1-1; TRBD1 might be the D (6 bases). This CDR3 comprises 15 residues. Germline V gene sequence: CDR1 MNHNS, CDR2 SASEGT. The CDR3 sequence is CASRERGHVNNEAFF. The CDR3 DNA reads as TGTGCCAGCAGAGAAAGGGGACACGTGAACAATGAAGCTTTCTTT.

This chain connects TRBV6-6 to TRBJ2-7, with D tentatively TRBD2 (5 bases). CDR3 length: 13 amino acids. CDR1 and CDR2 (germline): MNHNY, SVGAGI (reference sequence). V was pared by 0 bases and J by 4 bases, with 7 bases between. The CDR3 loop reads CASSYSRVYEQYF. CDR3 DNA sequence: TGTGCCAGCAGTTACTCGCGGGTTTACGAGCAGTACTTC.

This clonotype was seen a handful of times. The CDR3 DNA follows: TGTGCCAGCAGCGTAAGGGGCCAAACTAATGAAAAACTGTTTTTT. This translates into CASSVRGQTNEKLFF. The chain has TRBV7-9 and TRBJ1-4, with D tentatively TRBD1 (5 bases). V was shortened by 5 bases and J by 1 base, with 11 bases between the two germline ends. The CDR3 has 15 amino acids. Germline lookup yields CDR1 SEHNR and CDR2 FQNEAQ (reference sequence).

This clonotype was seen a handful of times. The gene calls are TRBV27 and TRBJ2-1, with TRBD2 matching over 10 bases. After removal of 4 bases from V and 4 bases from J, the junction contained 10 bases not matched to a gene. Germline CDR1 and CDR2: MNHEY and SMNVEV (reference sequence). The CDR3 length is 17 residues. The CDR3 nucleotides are TGTGCCAGCAGTTCCTCTCCGACTAGCGGGCTTTACAATGAGCAGTTCTTC. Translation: CASSSSPTSGLYNEQFF.

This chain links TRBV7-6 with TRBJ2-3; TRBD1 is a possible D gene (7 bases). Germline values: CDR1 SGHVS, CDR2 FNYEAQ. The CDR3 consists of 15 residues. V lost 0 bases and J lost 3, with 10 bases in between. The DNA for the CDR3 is TGTGCCAGCAGCTTAGCGTCAGGGGGGACAGATACGCAGTATTTT. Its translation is CASSLASGGTDTQYF.

DNA of the CDR3: TGCAGCGTTGAGTTCCCAGGGGGAAGCTCCTACAATGAGCAGTTCTTC. Amino acids: CSVEFPGGSSYNEQFF. The V gene is TRBV29-1, the J gene TRBJ2-1; 7 bases fit TRBD1. The CDR3 has 16 residues. V shed 3 bases and J 0 bases; nucleotides not matched to a gene: 8. Looked up from germline, CDR1 is SQVTM and CDR2 is ANQGSEA.

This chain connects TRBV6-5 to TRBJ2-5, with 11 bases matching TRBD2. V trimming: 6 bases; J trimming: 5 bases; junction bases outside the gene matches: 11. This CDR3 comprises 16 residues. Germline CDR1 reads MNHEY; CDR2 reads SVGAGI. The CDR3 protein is CASRMNSGGADETQYF. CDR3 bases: TGTGCCAGCAGAATGAATAGCGGGGGGGCCGATGAGACCCAGTACTTC.

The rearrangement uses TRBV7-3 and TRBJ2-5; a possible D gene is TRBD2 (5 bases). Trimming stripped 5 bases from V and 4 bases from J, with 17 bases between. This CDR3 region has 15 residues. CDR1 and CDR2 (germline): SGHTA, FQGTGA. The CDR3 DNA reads TGTGCCAGCAGCCCAGAGGCGGGTTTGGGAGAGACCCAGTACTTC. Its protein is CASSPEAGLGETQYF.

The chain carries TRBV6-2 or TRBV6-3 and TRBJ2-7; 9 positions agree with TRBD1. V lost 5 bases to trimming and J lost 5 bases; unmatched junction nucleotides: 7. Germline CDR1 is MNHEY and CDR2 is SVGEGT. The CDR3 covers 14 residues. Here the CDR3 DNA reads TGTGCCAGCAGTCACCGGGACAGGGAGGACGAGCAGTACTTC. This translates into CASSHRDREDEQYF.

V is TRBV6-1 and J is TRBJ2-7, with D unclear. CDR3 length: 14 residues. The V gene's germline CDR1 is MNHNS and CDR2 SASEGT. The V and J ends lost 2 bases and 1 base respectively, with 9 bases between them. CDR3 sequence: CASSEFDGSYEQYF. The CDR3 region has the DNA TGTGCCAGCAGTGAATTCGACGGTTCCTACGAGCAGTACTTC.

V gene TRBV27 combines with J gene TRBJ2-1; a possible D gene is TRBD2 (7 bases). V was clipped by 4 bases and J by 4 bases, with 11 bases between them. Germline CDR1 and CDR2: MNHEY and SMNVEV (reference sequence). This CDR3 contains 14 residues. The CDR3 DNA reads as TGTGCCAGCAGTTCGGGGGGCCATTACAATGAGCAGTTCTTC. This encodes CASSSGGHYNEQFF.

For the CDR3, the DNA is TGTGCCAGCAGCCCCCAGGGGCAGCGCTACGAGCAGTACTTC. Translation: CASSPQGQRYEQYF. The chain joins TRBV9 to TRBJ2-7; TRBD1 might be the D (6 bases). This CDR3 contains 14 residues. Germline V CDR1 and CDR2: SGDLS, YYNGEE. Trimming stripped 4 bases from V and 3 bases from J, with 14 bases between.

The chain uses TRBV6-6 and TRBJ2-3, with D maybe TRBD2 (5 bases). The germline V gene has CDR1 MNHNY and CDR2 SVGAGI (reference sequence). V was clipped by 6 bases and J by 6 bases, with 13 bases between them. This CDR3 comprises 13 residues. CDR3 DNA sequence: TGTGCCAGCAGGGACTTGATATCCGATACGCAGTATTTT. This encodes CASRDLISDTQYF.

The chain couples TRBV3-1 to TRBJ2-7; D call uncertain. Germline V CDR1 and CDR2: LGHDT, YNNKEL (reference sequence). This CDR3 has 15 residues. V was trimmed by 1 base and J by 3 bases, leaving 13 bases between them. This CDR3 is CASSQGSVGRYEQYF. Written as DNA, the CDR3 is TGTGCCAGCAGCCAAGGGTCTGTAGGGCGCTACGAGCAGTACTTC.

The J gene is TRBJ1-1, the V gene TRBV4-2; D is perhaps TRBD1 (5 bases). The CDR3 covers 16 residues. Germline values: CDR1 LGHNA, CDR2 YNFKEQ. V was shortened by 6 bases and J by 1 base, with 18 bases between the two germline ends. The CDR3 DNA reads TGTGCCAGCAGGACGGGGCAAAATCAACAGAACACTGAAGCTTTCTTT. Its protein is CASRTGQNQQNTEAFF.

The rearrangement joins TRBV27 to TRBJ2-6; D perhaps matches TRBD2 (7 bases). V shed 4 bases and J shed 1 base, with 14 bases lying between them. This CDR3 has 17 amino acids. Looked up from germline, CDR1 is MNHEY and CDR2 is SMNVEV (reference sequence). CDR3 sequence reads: CASSSLGGQSGANVLTF. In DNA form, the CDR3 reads TGTGCCAGCAGTTCCCTCGGGGGGCAATCTGGGGCCAACGTCCTGACTTTC. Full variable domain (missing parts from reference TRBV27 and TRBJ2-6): EAQVTQNPRYLITVTGKKLTVTCSQNMNHEYMSWYRQDPGLGLRQIYYSMNVEVTDKGDVPEGYKVSRKEKRNFPLILESPSPNQTSLYFCASSSLGGQSGANVLTFGAGSRLTVL.

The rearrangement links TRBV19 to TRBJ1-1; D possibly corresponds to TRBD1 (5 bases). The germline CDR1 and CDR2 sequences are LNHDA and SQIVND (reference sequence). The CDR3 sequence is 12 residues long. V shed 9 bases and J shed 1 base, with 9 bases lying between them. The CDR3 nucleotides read TGTGCCAGCGGGACGGGGAACACTGAAGCTTTCTTT. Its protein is CASGTGNTEAFF. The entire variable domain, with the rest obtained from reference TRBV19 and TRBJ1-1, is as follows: DGGITQSPKYLFRKEGQNVTLSCEQNLNHDAMYWYRQDPGQGLRLIYYSQIVNDFQKGDIAEGYSVSREKKESFPLTVTSAQKNPTAFYLCASGTGNTEAFFGQGTRLTVV.

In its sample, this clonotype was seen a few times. As DNA, the CDR3 is TGTGCCAGCAGCGCCGGGACAGGGCATGGCTCAGATAACTATGGCTACACCTTC. It encodes CASSAGTGHGSDNYGYTF. This chain joins TRBV9 and TRBJ1-2; the match to TRBD1 covers 9 bases. The CDR3 is 18 residues long. Germline values: CDR1 SGDLS, CDR2 YYNGEE. With V trimmed by 3 bases and J by 1 base, 13 bases remained unmatched. Using reference TRBV9 and TRBJ1-2 for the parts outside the CDR3, the full variable domain is DSGVTQTPKHLITATGQRVTLRCSPRSGDLSVYWYQQSLDQGLQFLIQYYNGEERAKGNILERFSAQQFPDLHSELNLSSLELGDSALYFCASSAGTGHGSDNYGYTFGSGTRLTVV.

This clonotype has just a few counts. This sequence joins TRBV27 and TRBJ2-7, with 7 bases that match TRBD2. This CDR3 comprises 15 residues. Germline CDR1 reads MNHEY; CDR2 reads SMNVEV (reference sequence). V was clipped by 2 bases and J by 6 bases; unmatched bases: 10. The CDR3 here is CASSLPGLGLAEQYF. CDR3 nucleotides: TGTGCCAGCAGTTTACCTGGACTAGGACTCGCCGAGCAGTACTTC.

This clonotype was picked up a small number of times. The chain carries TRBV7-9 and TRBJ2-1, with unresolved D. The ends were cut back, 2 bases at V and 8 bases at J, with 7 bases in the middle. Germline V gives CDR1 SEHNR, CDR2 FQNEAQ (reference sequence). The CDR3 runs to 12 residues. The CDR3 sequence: CASSLTIHEQFF. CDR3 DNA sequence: TGTGCCAGCAGCTTAACAATCCATGAGCAGTTCTTC.

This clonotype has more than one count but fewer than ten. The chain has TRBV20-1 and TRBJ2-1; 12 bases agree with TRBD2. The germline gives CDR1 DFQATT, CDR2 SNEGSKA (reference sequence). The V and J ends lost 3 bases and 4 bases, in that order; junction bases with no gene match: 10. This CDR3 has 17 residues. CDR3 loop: CSARRTSGETVYNEQFF. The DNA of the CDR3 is TGCAGTGCTAGGAGGACTAGCGGGGAGACCGTATACAATGAGCAGTTCTTC.

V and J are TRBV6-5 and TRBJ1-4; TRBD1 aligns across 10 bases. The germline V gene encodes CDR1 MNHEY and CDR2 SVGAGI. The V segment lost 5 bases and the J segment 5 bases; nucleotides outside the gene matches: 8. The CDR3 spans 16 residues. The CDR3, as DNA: TGTGCCAGCAGTCTCCGACGGGGACAGGGGAATGAAAAACTGTTTTTT. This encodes CASSLRRGQGNEKLFF.